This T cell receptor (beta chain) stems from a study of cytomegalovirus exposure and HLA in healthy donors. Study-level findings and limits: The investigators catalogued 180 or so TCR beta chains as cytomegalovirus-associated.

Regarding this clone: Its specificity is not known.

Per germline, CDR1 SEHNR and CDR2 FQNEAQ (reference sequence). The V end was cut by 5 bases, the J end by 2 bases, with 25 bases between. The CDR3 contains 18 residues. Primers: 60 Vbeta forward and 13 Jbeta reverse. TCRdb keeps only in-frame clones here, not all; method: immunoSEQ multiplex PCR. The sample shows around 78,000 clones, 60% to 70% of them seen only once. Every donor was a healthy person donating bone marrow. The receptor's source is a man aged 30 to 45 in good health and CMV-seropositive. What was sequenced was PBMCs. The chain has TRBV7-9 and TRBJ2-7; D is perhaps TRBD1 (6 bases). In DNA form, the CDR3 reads TGTGCCAGCAGCGCCCTGGGTGCTGGGGGCCGCACTCCCTACGAGCAGTACTTC. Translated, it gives CASSALGAGGRTPYEQYF.